This T cell receptor beta chain stems from a study of blood T cell repertoires in COVID-19. The assay was immunoSEQ multiplex PCR, and TCRdb's table has in-frame clones only and misses some. The data show around 300,000 clones, roughly 88% seen once. The Seattle patients joined while their infection was active and were tracked longitudinally afterward. CDR1 and CDR2 (germline): GTSNPN, SVGIG (reference sequence). This CDR3 has 13 residues. Deletions cut 6 bases from V and 2 bases from J, with 10 bases between. This receptor was obtained from a woman in her twenties or thirties with COVID-19, enrolled during active disease. Sequenced material: peripheral blood. The rearrangement uses TRBV30 and TRBJ1-4; no firm D call. The CDR3 bases are TGTGCCTGTCAAAAGAGGACTAATGAAAAACTGTTTTTT. The encoded protein is CACQKRTNEKLFF.